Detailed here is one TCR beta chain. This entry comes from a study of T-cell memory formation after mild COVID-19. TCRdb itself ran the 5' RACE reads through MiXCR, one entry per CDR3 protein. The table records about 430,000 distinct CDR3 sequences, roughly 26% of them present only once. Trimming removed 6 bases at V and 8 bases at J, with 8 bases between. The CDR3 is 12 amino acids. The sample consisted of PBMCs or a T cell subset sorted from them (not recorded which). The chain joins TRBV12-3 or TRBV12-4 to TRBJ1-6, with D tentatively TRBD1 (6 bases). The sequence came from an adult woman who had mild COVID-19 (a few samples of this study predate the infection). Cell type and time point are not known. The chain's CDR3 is CASRRGDSPLHF. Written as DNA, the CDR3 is TGTGCCAGCAGGAGGGGGGATTCACCCCTCCACTTT.